Shown below are 8 T cell receptor beta chains from a single sample sequenced in a study of CD4 T cells in relation to SARS-CoV-2 and coronaviruses. TCRdb's copy holds only in-frame clones and misses some; the assay was immunoSEQ multiplex PCR. The table includes around 23,000 clones, about three quarters detected once. CD4+ T cells from unexposed donors were obtained before the COVID-19 pandemic (2011-2018). CD4+ T cells were isolated from the cells after more than nine days of culture. The antigens these receptors bind are not known. The sequenced material came from CD4+ T cells from PBMCs, cultured in vitro. These receptors all come from a human donor in good health.

A few counts support this clone. V gene TRBV25-1 combines with J gene TRBJ1-2; 7 bases are shared with TRBD1. V lost 0 bases, J lost 3 bases, and 7 bases stayed unmatched. The CDR3 extends over 16 amino acids. CDR1 is MGHDK, CDR2 SYGVNS, per germline. DNA of the CDR3: TGTGCCAGCAGTGAATACGGAGACAGGGAGGACTATGGCTACACCTTC. Encoded protein: CASSEYGDREDYGYTF.

This clone was counted once. CDR3 coding DNA: TGTGCCAGCAGCCAGGGGACAGGGGTAAGAGAGCAGTACTTC. Its translation: CASSQGTGVREQYF. The rearrangement uses TRBV4-2 and TRBJ2-7; TRBD1 agrees at 10 bases. This CDR3 comprises 14 residues. Trimming took 3 bases from V and 7 from J; bases not matched to a gene: 6. The germline gives CDR1 LGHNA, CDR2 YNFKEQ.

The chain uses TRBV6-2 or TRBV6-3 and TRBJ2-7; 7 bases match TRBD2. V was clipped by 6 bases and J by 0 bases; unmatched bases: 5. Germline V gene data show CDR1 as MNHEY and CDR2 as SVGEGT. The CDR3 is 14 residues long. The CDR3 region is CASSPSGVSYEQYF. DNA for the CDR3: TGTGCCAGCAGCCCGAGCGGGGTCTCCTACGAGCAGTACTTC.

The chain couples TRBV2 to TRBJ2-7; D remains unclear. The CDR3 totals 13 residues. Germline V gene data show CDR1 as SNHLY and CDR2 as FYNNEI. V lost 3 bases and J lost 8, with 14 bases in between. This CDR3 is CASSEFTRWQQYF. CDR3 DNA sequence: TGTGCCAGCAGTGAGTTCACCCGCTGGCAGCAGTACTTC. The variable domain in full, completed from reference TRBV2 and TRBJ2-7, reads EPEVTQTPSHQVTQMGQEVILRCVPISNHLYFYWYRQILGQKVEFLVSFYNNEISEKSEIFDDQFSVERPDGSNFTLKIRSTKLEDSAMYFCASSEFTRWQQYFGPGTRLTVT.

This clone was seen a single time. The chain uses TRBV6-2 or TRBV6-3 and TRBJ2-7, with D perhaps TRBD2 (7 bases). The CDR3 covers 17 residues. V dropped 5 bases and J dropped 4 bases, with 24 bases sitting between them. Germline CDR1 MNHEY, CDR2 SVGEGT. The CDR3 coding sequence is TGTGCCAGCAGTGACCCAGGCACAGGGCGGGGGCTTTACGAGCAGTACTTC. This gives the protein CASSDPGTGRGLYEQYF.

CDR3 sequence (DNA): TGTGCCAGCAGCCAGAGCGGGAGACGTACAGATACGCAGTATTTT. Its translation is CASSQSGRRTDTQYF. The V and J genes are TRBV3-1 (or the pseudogene TRBV3-2) and TRBJ2-3, with 8 positions matching TRBD2. This CDR3 is built from 15 residues. J lost 3 bases, V lost 3 bases, and 5 bases had no gene match. Germline V lookup: CDR1 LGHDT, CDR2 YNNKEL (reference sequence).

The J gene is TRBJ2-6, the V gene TRBV6-5; a weak D match, TRBD2 (6 bases). The CDR3 extends over 15 amino acids. Trimming cost V 6 bases and J 1 base, with 10 bases left between them. The germline CDR1 and CDR2 sequences are MNHEY and SVGAGI. The CDR3 region has the DNA TGTGCCAGCAGCTCGCGGGGTTCTGGGGCCAACGTCCTGACTTTC. Protein product: CASSSRGSGANVLTF.

This clone was detected once. The gene calls are TRBV5-4 and TRBJ2-3; no clear D. From germline, CDR1 is SGHNT and CDR2 YYREEE (reference sequence). This CDR3 is 14 amino acids long. With 1 base removed from V and 0 bases from J, the gap between germline ends came to 6 bases. CDR3 residues: CASSLKTSTDTQYF. CDR3 DNA sequence: TGTGCCAGCAGCTTGAAGACTAGCACAGATACGCAGTATTTT.